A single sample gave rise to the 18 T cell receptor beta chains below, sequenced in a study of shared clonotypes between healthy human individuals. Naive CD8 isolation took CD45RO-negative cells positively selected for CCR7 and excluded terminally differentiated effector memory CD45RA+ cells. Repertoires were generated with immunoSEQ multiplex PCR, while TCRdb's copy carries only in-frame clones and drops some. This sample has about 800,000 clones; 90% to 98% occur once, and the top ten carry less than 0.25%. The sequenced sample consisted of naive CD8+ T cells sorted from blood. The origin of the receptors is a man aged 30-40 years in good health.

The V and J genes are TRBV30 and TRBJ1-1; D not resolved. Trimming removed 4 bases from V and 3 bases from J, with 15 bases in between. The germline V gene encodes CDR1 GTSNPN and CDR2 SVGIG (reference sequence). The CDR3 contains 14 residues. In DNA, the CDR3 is TGTGCCTGGAAGAGGGCAGGCCGGTACACTGAAGCTTTCTTT. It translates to CAWKRAGRYTEAFF.

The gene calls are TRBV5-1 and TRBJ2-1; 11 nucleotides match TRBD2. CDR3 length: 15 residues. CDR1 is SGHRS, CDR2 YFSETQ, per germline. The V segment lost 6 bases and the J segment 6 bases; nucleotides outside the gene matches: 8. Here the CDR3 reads CASTLLAGDGNEQFF. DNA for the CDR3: TGCGCCAGCACCTTACTAGCGGGAGACGGCAATGAGCAGTTCTTC.

The CDR3 loop is CASSSIDSNQPQHF. As DNA, the CDR3 is TGTGCCAGCAGCAGTATCGATAGTAATCAGCCCCAGCATTTT. This chain joins TRBV7-9 and TRBJ1-5; D gene unclear. V gave up 5 bases and J gave up 4 bases, with 12 bases separating them. Looked up from germline, CDR1 is SEHNR and CDR2 is FQNEAQ (reference sequence). The CDR3 length is 14 residues.

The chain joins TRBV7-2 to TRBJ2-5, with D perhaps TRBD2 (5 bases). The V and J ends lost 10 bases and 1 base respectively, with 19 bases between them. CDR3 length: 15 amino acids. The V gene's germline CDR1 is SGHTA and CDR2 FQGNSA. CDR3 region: CAIFEATGSQETQYF. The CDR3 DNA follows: TGTGCCATCTTTGAGGCGACGGGATCCCAAGAGACCCAGTACTTC.

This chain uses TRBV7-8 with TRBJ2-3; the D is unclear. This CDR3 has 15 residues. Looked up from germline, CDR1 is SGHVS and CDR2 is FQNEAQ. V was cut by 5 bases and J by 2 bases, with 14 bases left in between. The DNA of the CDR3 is TGTGCCAGCAGCCCGGGTCCTAAGCACACAGATACGCAGTATTTT. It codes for CASSPGPKHTDTQYF.

The CDR3: CASSLLSAANEKLFF. CDR3 bases: TGTGCCAGCAGCCTTTTATCGGCGGCTAATGAAAAACTGTTTTTT. The gene calls are TRBV7-2 and TRBJ1-4, with D unclear. Trimming took off 5 bases at V and 3 bases at J, with 13 bases between the two ends. CDR1 and CDR2 from the germline V gene are SGHTA and FQGNSA. The CDR3 loop spans 15 amino acids.

In DNA, the CDR3 is TGTGCCAGCAGCCAAGAACAGTTGCAACCCCAGCATTTT. Encoded protein: CASSQEQLQPQHF. The chain employs TRBV4-2 and TRBJ1-5; no clear D. Trimming took off 0 bases at V and 10 bases at J, with 10 bases between the two ends. CDR3 size: 13 residues. Germline values: CDR1 LGHNA, CDR2 YNFKEQ.

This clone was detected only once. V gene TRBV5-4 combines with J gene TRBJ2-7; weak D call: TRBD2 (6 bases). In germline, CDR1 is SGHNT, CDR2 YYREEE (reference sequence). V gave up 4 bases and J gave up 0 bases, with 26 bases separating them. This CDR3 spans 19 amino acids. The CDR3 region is CASSVDGGIGVWSSYEQYF. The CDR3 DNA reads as TGTGCCAGCAGCGTGGACGGCGGGATCGGGGTTTGGAGCTCCTACGAGCAGTACTTC.

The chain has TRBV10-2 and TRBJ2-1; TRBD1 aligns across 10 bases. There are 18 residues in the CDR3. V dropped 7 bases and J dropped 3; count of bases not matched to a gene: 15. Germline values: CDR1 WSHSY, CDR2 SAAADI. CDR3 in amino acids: CASNPNRRDRGNYNEQFF. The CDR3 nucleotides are TGCGCCAGCAATCCTAATAGGCGGGACAGGGGAAACTACAATGAGCAGTTCTTC.

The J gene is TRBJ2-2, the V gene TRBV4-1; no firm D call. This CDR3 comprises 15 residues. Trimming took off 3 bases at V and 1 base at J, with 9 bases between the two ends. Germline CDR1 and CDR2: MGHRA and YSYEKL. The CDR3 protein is CASSHDIVNTGELFF. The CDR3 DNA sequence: TGCGCCAGCAGCCACGACATAGTGAACACCGGGGAGCTGTTTTTT.

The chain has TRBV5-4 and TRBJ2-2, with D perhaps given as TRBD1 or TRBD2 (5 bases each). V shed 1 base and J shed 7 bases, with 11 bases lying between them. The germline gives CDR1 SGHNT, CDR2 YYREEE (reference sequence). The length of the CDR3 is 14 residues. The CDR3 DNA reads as TGTGCCAGCAGCTTGACCCGGGGACGCGGGGAGCTGTTTTTT. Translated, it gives CASSLTRGRGELFF.

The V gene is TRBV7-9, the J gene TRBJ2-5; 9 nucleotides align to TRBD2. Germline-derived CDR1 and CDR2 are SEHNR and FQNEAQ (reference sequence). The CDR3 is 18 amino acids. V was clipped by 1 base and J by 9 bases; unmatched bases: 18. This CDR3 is CASSLGQGHIAGARPQYF. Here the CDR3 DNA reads TGTGCCAGCAGCTTAGGACAGGGCCATATAGCGGGAGCCCGTCCCCAGTACTTC.

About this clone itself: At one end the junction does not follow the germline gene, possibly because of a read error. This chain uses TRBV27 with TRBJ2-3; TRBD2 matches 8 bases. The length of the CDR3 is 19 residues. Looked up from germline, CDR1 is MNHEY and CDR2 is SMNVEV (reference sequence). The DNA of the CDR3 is TGTGCCAGCAGTACCCCGTCGATGCAGGAAGCGGGAGCGGCAGATGCGCAGTATTTT. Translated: CASSTPSMQEAGAADAQYF.

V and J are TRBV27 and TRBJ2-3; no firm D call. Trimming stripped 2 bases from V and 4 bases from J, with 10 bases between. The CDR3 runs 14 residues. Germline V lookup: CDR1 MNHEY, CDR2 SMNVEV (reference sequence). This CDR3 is CASSLARVADTQYF. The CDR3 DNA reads TGTGCCAGCAGTTTAGCCCGCGTCGCAGATACGCAGTATTTT.

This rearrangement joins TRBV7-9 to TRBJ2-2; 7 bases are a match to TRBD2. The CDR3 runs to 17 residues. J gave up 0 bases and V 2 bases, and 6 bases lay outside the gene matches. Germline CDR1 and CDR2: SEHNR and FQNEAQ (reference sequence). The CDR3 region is CASSLNGRRPNTGELFF. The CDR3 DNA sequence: TGTGCCAGCAGCTTAAACGGGAGGCGCCCGAACACCGGGGAGCTGTTTTTT.

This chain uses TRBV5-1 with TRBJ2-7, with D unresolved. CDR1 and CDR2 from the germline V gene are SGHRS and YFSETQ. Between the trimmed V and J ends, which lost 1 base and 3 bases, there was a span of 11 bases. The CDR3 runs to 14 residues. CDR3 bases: TGCGCCAGCAGCTTGCAGGCCAGGAGCTACGAGCAGTACTTC. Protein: CASSLQARSYEQYF.

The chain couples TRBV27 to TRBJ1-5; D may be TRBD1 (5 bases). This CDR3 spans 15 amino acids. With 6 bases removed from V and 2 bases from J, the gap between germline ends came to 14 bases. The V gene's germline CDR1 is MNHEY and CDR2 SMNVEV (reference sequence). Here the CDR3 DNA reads TGTGCCAGCAGCGATGGGGCAGCGGGCAATCAGCCCCAGCATTTT. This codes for CASSDGAAGNQPQHF.

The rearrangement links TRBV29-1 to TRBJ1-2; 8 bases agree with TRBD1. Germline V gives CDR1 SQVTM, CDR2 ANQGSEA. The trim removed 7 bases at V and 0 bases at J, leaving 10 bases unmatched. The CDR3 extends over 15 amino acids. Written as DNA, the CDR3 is TGCAGCGGATCGGACAGGGCTTCGTCTAACTATGGCTACACCTTC. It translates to CSGSDRASSNYGYTF.